The clone carrying this T cell receptor (beta chain) turned up a few times. This sample was included in a study of T-cell memory formation after mild COVID-19. CDR1 is SGHRS and CDR2 is YFSETQ in the germline V gene. The CDR3 has 15 amino acids. Trimming pared 0 bases from V and 2 bases from J, leaving 11 bases between. Constant-segment-primed 5'RACE gave TCR alpha and TCR beta cDNA libraries with sample barcodes and UMIs. A single record per CDR3 protein comes from TCRdb applying MiXCR to the 5' RACE reads. The sample has 350,000 to 450,000 distinct CDR3 sequences, over 13% seen once; the top ten hold around 21%.

Sequencing used PBMCs or a T cell subset sorted from them (not recorded which). The rearrangement uses TRBV5-1 and TRBJ2-5; either TRBD1 or TRBD2 may supply D (5 bases each). This TCR was sampled from a man in his late teens or twenties who had mild COVID-19 (a few samples of this study predate the infection). Cell type and time point are not known. CDR3 region: CASSLETGTQETQYF. The CDR3 nucleotides are TGCGCCAGCAGCTTGGAAACCGGGACGCAAGAGACCCAGTACTTC.